Following are 21 T cell receptor beta chains from one sample sequenced in a study of T cells in narcolepsy. The method was immunoSEQ multiplex PCR; TCRdb's version includes in-frame clones alone and lacks a portion of them. The table has 20,000 to 25,000 clones, 92% seen once. The specimen sequenced was CD45RA- memory CD4+ T cells from PBMCs. Receptor source: a human donor with narcolepsy.

This sequence joins TRBV4-3 and TRBJ2-3; D is perhaps TRBD2 (5 bases). The CDR3 is 13 amino acids. Germline V CDR1 and CDR2: LGHNA, YSLEER. The V end lost 0 bases, the J end lost 7 bases, and 8 bases lay between the germline ends. Written as DNA, the CDR3 is TGCGCCAGCAGCCAAGATTCGGGGTATACGCAGTATTTT. Residues: CASSQDSGYTQYF.

The chain carries TRBV29-1 and TRBJ2-3; either TRBD1 or TRBD2 may fit D (5 bases each). The CDR3 spans 14 residues. The V and J ends lost 2 bases and 0 bases respectively, with 9 bases between them. The germline V gene encodes CDR1 SQVTM and CDR2 ANQGSEA. CDR3 sequence (DNA): TGCAGCGTTGAAAGAGGGGCTAGCACAGATACGCAGTATTTT. The encoded protein is CSVERGASTDTQYF.

V gene TRBV5-1 combines with J gene TRBJ2-7, with 13 bases identical to TRBD2. J lost 5 bases, V lost 0 bases, and 8 bases had no gene match. Germline V gives CDR1 SGHRS, CDR2 YFSETQ. This CDR3 is built from 17 residues. The CDR3 nucleotides are TGCGCCAGCAGCTTGGGACTAGCGGGAGGTCTGACCCACGAGCAGTACTTC. Amino acids: CASSLGLAGGLTHEQYF.

The chain recombines TRBV4-2 with TRBJ2-3, with TRBD2 matching 10 bases. With V trimmed by 0 bases and J by 4 bases, 13 bases remained unmatched. This CDR3 has 19 residues. Germline CDR1 is LGHNA and CDR2 is YNFKEQ. The CDR3 bases are TGTGCCAGCAGCCAAGAACCTAGCGGGAGTGCTGGGAGACCAGATACGCAGTATTTT. It specifies CASSQEPSGSAGRPDTQYF.

This clone has just a few counts. The CDR3 protein is CAWSLGGLDTDTQYF. In nucleotides, the CDR3 is TGTGCCTGGAGTCTGGGGGGGCTTGACACAGATACGCAGTATTTT. The V call is TRBV30, the J call TRBJ2-3; D might be TRBD2 (7 bases). The CDR3 has 15 residues. Trimming removed 2 bases from V and 2 bases from J, with 14 bases in between. The V gene's germline CDR1 is GTSNPN and CDR2 SVGIG (reference sequence).

The V gene is TRBV30, the J gene TRBJ1-5; 9 bases fit TRBD1. Germline loops: CDR1 GTSNPN, CDR2 SVGIG (reference sequence). V lost 6 bases to trimming and J lost 4 bases; unmatched junction nucleotides: 4. This CDR3 has 13 residues. CDR3 in DNA: TGTGCCTGCGGGACAGGGATTAATCAGCCCCAGCATTTT. Translating gives CACGTGINQPQHF.

V is TRBV9 and J is TRBJ2-1; D possibly matches TRBD1 or TRBD2 (5 bases each). This CDR3 contains 17 residues. CDR1 is SGDLS, CDR2 YYNGEE, per germline. Trimming removed 0 bases from V and 11 bases from J, with 24 bases in between. The CDR3 protein is CASSVAKRGSSPTQQFF. CDR3 in DNA: TGTGCCAGCAGCGTAGCTAAACGGGGCAGTAGTCCAACCCAGCAGTTCTTC.

DNA for the CDR3: TGTGCCAGCAGTTACTCGAAGTTCTCCCCAGATACGCAGTATTTT. The encoded protein is CASSYSKFSPDTQYF. The chain is built from TRBV6-5 and TRBJ2-3; unclear D gene. The germline V gene has CDR1 MNHEY and CDR2 SVGAGI. Trimming took 0 bases from V and 4 from J, leaving 11 bases between them. The CDR3 is 15 residues long.

The V call is TRBV9, the J call TRBJ2-1, with a weak D call TRBD1 (5 bases). V gave up 2 bases and J gave up 8 bases, with 14 bases separating them. The CDR3 contains 14 residues. Germline loops: CDR1 SGDLS, CDR2 YYNGEE. The CDR3, as DNA: TGTGCCAGCAGCGTTTTCGGACATCAGGATGAGCAGTTCTTC. Protein: CASSVFGHQDEQFF. Using reference TRBV9 and TRBJ2-1 for the parts outside the CDR3, the full variable domain is DSGVTQTPKHLITATGQRVTLRCSPRSGDLSVYWYQQSLDQGLQFLIQYYNGEERAKGNILERFSAQQFPDLHSELNLSSLELGDSALYFCASSVFGHQDEQFFGPGTRLTVL.

The V call is TRBV7-8, the J call TRBJ2-3; 13 bases agree with TRBD2. The CDR3 runs 18 residues. J gave up 0 bases and V 6 bases, and 9 bases lay outside the gene matches. CDR1 is SGHVS, CDR2 FQNEAQ, per germline. Here the CDR3 DNA reads TGTGCCAGCAGGGGGTGGACTAGCGGGAGAGGTAGCACAGATACGCAGTATTTT. Translated: CASRGWTSGRGSTDTQYF.

The chain uses TRBV20-1 and TRBJ2-5; D ambiguous. The CDR3 covers 11 residues. Trimming cost V 1 base and J 2 bases, with 2 bases left between them. The germline gives CDR1 DFQATT, CDR2 SNEGSKA (reference sequence). CDR3 sequence: CSARGQETQYF. CDR3 nucleotide sequence: TGCAGTGCTAGAGGGCAAGAGACCCAGTACTTC.

The rearrangement links TRBV18 to TRBJ1-5, with D possibly matching TRBD1 (5 bases). The CDR3 contains 14 residues. Germline V gene data show CDR1 as KGHSH and CDR2 as LQKENI. Trimming removed 3 bases from V and 7 bases from J, with 13 bases in between. CDR3 DNA sequence: TGTGCCAGCTCACCTTCGGCGGGGGAACAGCCCCAGCATTTT. Its protein is CASSPSAGEQPQHF.

This chain uses TRBV5-4 with TRBJ1-1; no clear D gene. Germline CDR1 and CDR2: SGHNT and YYREEE (reference sequence). V shed 6 bases and J shed 0 bases, with 9 bases lying between them. The CDR3 is 13 amino acids. The CDR3 bases are TGTGCCAGCACCAGAAACCTGAACACTGAAGCTTTCTTT. Protein sequence: CASTRNLNTEAFF.

The chain employs TRBV5-4 and TRBJ2-3; 12 bases are shared with TRBD2. V was clipped by 4 bases and J by 1 base; unmatched bases: 16. CDR3 size: 20 residues. Looked up from germline, CDR1 is SGHNT and CDR2 is YYREEE (reference sequence). In DNA form, the CDR3 reads TGTGCCAGCAGCACCAGGCGGGCTAGCGGGAGGGCCGGGGGCACAGATACGCAGTATTTT. Encoded protein: CASSTRRASGRAGGTDTQYF. Supplemented by reference TRBV5-4 and TRBJ2-3, the full variable domain reads ETGVTQSPTHLIKTRGQQVTLRCSSQSGHNTVSWYQQALGQGPQFIFQYYREEENGRGNFPPRFSGLQFPNYSSELNVNALELDDSALYLCASSTRRASGRAGGTDTQYFGPGTRLTVL.

The J gene is TRBJ1-1, the V gene TRBV27; D possibly corresponds to TRBD1 (5 bases). V dropped 8 bases and J dropped 0 bases, with 19 bases sitting between them. CDR3 length: 16 amino acids. Germline CDR1 is MNHEY and CDR2 is SMNVEV (reference sequence). The CDR3 spells CASVSAPGRMNTEAFF. The CDR3 coding sequence is TGTGCCAGCGTATCGGCCCCGGGACGGATGAACACTGAAGCTTTCTTT.

The chain links TRBV19 to TRBJ2-7; D is ambiguous. CDR3 length: 13 amino acids. Per germline, CDR1 LNHDA and CDR2 SQIVND (reference sequence). Trimming removed 1 base from V and 6 bases from J, with 10 bases in between. The CDR3 sequence is CASSIVAAGEQYF. CDR3 DNA sequence: TGTGCCAGTAGTATAGTCGCTGCCGGCGAGCAGTACTTC.

The rearrangement uses TRBV7-8 and TRBJ2-7; D remains ambiguous. Germline CDR1 SGHVS, CDR2 FQNEAQ. CDR3 length: 11 amino acids. V lost 1 base, J lost 6 bases, and 4 bases lay in between. CDR3 sequence: CASSLGLEQYF. The CDR3 nucleotides are TGTGCCAGCAGCTTAGGACTCGAGCAGTACTTC.

The genes are TRBV29-1 and TRBJ2-5; D is undetermined. The germline V gene has CDR1 SQVTM and CDR2 ANQGSEA. Trimming took 7 bases from V and 5 from J, leaving 17 bases between them. The CDR3 covers 13 residues. CDR3 nucleotides: TGCAGCGCTGCTCGTTGGCTTCAGGAGACCCAGTACTTC. It yields the protein CSAARWLQETQYF.

V and J are TRBV6-1 and TRBJ1-1; D call uncertain. Trimming pared 4 bases from V and 1 base from J, leaving 4 bases between. CDR1 and CDR2 from the germline V gene are MNHNS and SASEGT. CDR3 length equals 12 residues. DNA of the CDR3: TGTGCCAGCAGTGGTCAGAACACTGAAGCTTTCTTT. This encodes CASSGQNTEAFF.

The chain links TRBV2 to TRBJ2-2, with unresolved D. V lost 7 bases to trimming and J lost 4 bases, with 10 bases between them. CDR1 SNHLY and CDR2 FYNNEI come from the germline V gene. The CDR3 length is 13 residues. The CDR3 is CASTRALTGELFF. The CDR3 DNA is TGTGCCAGCACCCGGGCCCTCACCGGGGAGCTGTTTTTT.

The rearrangement joins TRBV28 to TRBJ2-7, with D unresolved. Germline V CDR1 and CDR2: MDHEN, SYDVKM. The CDR3 length is 14 residues. V dropped 7 bases and J dropped 0 bases, with 13 bases sitting between them. CDR3 amino acids: CASKRTESSYEQYF. The CDR3 bases are TGTGCCAGCAAGAGGACGGAGAGCTCCTACGAGCAGTACTTC.